This T cell receptor (beta chain) stems from a study of T cells after yellow fever vaccination. This clonotype was counted only a few times. The V gene's germline CDR1 is LGHNA and CDR2 YSLEER. Trimming cost V 1 base and J 3 bases, with 15 bases left between them. CDR3 length: 17 amino acids. UMIs were added to TCR cDNA along with a universal primer site when it was made by 5'RACE template switching. MiXCR, applied by TCRdb to the 5' RACE reads, yields one record per CDR3 protein. The sample records under 300,000 distinct CDR3 sequences, roughly 13% being singletons. The chain uses TRBV4-3 and TRBJ1-4, with D perhaps matching TRBD1 (5 bases). The source material was CD4+ T cells sorted from PBMCs, sampled 45 days after the yellow fever booster vaccination. The sequence came from a man aged 30-40 years who received the YFV17D yellow fever vaccine. The CDR3 DNA reads as TGCGCCAGCAGCCAAGGGGCGGCGGGGCTTGCTAATGAAAAACTGTTTTTT. Protein product: CASSQGAAGLANEKLFF.